The 8 T cell receptor beta chains given below trace back to one sample, sequenced in a study of blood T cell repertoires in COVID-19. The method was immunoSEQ multiplex PCR; TCRdb's version includes in-frame clones alone and lacks a portion of them. There are 93,000 or so clones in the sample; approximately 80% occur only once, and 10% to 15% lies in the top ten. What was sequenced was peripheral blood. The receptors were gathered from a human donor in a cohort sampled during active or convalescent COVID-19.

The V gene is TRBV5-6, the J gene TRBJ1-1, with 9 bases lining up with TRBD1. Losses at the gene ends were 3 bases for V and 3 bases for J; bases not matched to a gene: 12. Per the germline V gene, CDR1 is SGHDT and CDR2 is YYEEEE. This CDR3 contains 17 residues. DNA of the CDR3: TGTGCCAGCAGCTCCTCCATGGACAGGGGATGGGACACTGAAGCTTTCTTT. Translated, it gives CASSSSMDRGWDTEAFF.

The chain links TRBV6-5 to TRBJ1-2, with 7 bases fitting TRBD1. Germline CDR1 MNHEY, CDR2 SVGAGI. This CDR3 comprises 13 residues. V shed 5 bases, J shed 4 bases, and the junction held 4 bases outside the gene matches. CDR3 loop: CASSQQGLYGYTF. The CDR3 nucleotides are TGTGCCAGCAGTCAACAGGGGCTCTATGGCTACACCTTC.

This chain connects TRBV13 to TRBJ1-1; TRBD1 agrees at 10 bases. The V segment lost 5 bases and the J segment 3 bases; nucleotides outside the gene matches: 15. The CDR3 runs to 18 residues. Germline lookup yields CDR1 PRHDT and CDR2 FYEKMQ (reference sequence). The CDR3 nucleotides read TGTGCCAGCAGCCTAATAGAAGACAGGGGGCAAAGGTACACTGAAGCTTTCTTT. This encodes CASSLIEDRGQRYTEAFF.

This clone was counted a few times. The chain couples TRBV27 to TRBJ1-2; TRBD1 might be the D (6 bases). V lost 6 bases to trimming and J lost 1 base, with 15 bases between them. Germline CDR1 and CDR2: MNHEY and SMNVEV (reference sequence). The CDR3 runs 15 residues. For the CDR3, the DNA is TGTGCCAGCAGACCCACAACACAGGGTAACTATGGCTACACCTTC. Amino acids: CASRPTTQGNYGYTF.

V and J are TRBV2 and TRBJ2-7; 12 bases match TRBD1. This CDR3 is built from 15 residues. V dropped 4 bases and J dropped 6; count of bases not matched to a gene: 7. The V gene's germline CDR1 is SNHLY and CDR2 FYNNEI. CDR3 residues: CASSVGQGAGSEQYF. CDR3 bases: TGTGCCAGCAGTGTGGGACAGGGGGCTGGTAGCGAGCAGTACTTC.

The rearrangement links TRBV18 to TRBJ2-3; TRBD2 is a possible D gene (7 bases). Trimming cost V 4 bases and J 5 bases, with 19 bases left between them. The V gene's germline CDR1 is KGHSH and CDR2 LQKENI. This CDR3 has 16 amino acids. Written as DNA, the CDR3 is TGTGCCAGCTCACAGCAGGTGGGGGGGGCCGAAGATACGCAGTATTTT. Protein: CASSQQVGGAEDTQYF.

The V and J genes are TRBV18 and TRBJ1-2; possible D gene TRBD1, 6 bases. Germline CDR1 KGHSH, CDR2 LQKENI. The CDR3 is 15 residues long. V was cut by 5 bases and J by 0 bases, with 13 bases left in between. The chain's CDR3 is CASSAGTPTNYGYTF. The DNA of the CDR3 is TGTGCCAGCTCAGCCGGGACACCGACTAACTATGGCTACACCTTC. The full variable domain, in which reference TRBV18 and TRBJ1-2 provide the parts outside the CDR3, is NAGVMQNPRHLVRRRGQEARLRCSPMKGHSHVYWYRQLPEEGLKFMVYLQKENIIDESGMPKERFSAEFPKEGPSILRIQQVVRGDSAAYFCASSAGTPTNYGYTFGSGTRLTVV.

This rearrangement joins TRBV19 to TRBJ1-1; possible D gene TRBD1, 6 bases. The CDR3 extends over 16 amino acids. The V gene's germline CDR1 is LNHDA and CDR2 SQIVND (reference sequence). V was cut by 5 bases and J by 1 base, with 17 bases left in between. CDR3 region: CASSGRRQVENTEAFF. For the CDR3, the DNA is TGTGCCAGTAGTGGCCGCAGACAGGTAGAGAACACTGAAGCTTTCTTT. The full variable domain, rest sourced from reference TRBV19 and TRBJ1-1, is DGGITQSPKYLFRKEGQNVTLSCEQNLNHDAMYWYRQDPGQGLRLIYYSQIVNDFQKGDIAEGYSVSREKKESFPLTVTSAQKNPTAFYLCASSGRRQVENTEAFFGQGTRLTVV.